One and the same sample provided the 17 T cell receptor beta chains below, sequenced in a study of CD8+ T cells in alopecia areata. After isolation, RNA underwent reverse transcription to generate cDNA as the sequencing template. This table comes from immunoSEQ multiplex PCR, and its TCRdb copy is limited to in-frame clones, with some not included. In the table there are more than 95,000 clones, around 63% of which are singletons. Treatment specified: oral pan-JAK inhibitor, 5-10 mg twice daily. This material consisted of CD4+ T cells sorted from blood, taken at week 4, from a patient treated with tofacitinib. These receptors were collected from a human donor with alopecia areata.

The chain joins TRBV27 to TRBJ1-5; TRBD1 is a possible D gene (6 bases). V was pared by 4 bases and J by 7 bases, with 14 bases between. The CDR3 sequence is 14 residues long. From germline, CDR1 is MNHEY and CDR2 SMNVEV (reference sequence). The CDR3 region has the DNA TGTGCCAGCAGTTGGTCAGGGGTTGGCCAGCCCCAGCATTTT. This encodes CASSWSGVGQPQHF.

This chain joins TRBV20-1 and TRBJ1-1, with unresolved D. Germline CDR1 and CDR2: DFQATT and SNEGSKA (reference sequence). The CDR3 extends over 10 amino acids. The ends were cut back, 6 bases at V and 10 bases at J, with 12 bases in the middle. The CDR3 region has the DNA TGCAGTGCAACCTTGGAAGTAGCTTTCTTT. It is translated as CSATLEVAFF.

CDR3 DNA: TGCAGCGCGCAGGACACCGGGGAGCTGTTTTTT. Residues: CSAQDTGELFF. The chain recombines TRBV29-1 with TRBJ2-2; no clear D gene. Trimming shortened V by 7 bases and J by 3 bases, and 6 bases separated the two germline ends. The CDR3 runs to 11 residues. The germline V gene encodes CDR1 SQVTM and CDR2 ANQGSEA.

Many counts were recorded for this clone. The rearrangement links TRBV10-2 to TRBJ2-2; D may be TRBD2 (6 bases). Trimming cost V 4 bases and J 0 bases, with 9 bases left between them. The CDR3 spans 15 residues. The germline gives CDR1 WSHSY, CDR2 SAAADI. CDR3 coding DNA: TGCGCCAGCAGTGGGCGGGACTCGAACACCGGGGAGCTGTTTTTT. Translation: CASSGRDSNTGELFF.

This clone was counted a few times. The CDR3 region has the DNA TGTGCCACTACTAACCCTAATCGGGAGACCCAGTACTTC. It specifies CATTNPNRETQYF. The V gene is TRBV15, the J gene TRBJ2-5; D remains ambiguous. The CDR3 length is 13 residues. Germline values: CDR1 LNHNV, CDR2 YYDKDF (reference sequence). Trimming pared 9 bases from V and 5 bases from J, leaving 16 bases between.

This chain links TRBV20-1 with TRBJ2-4; a possible D gene is TRBD2 (5 bases). CDR1 is DFQATT, CDR2 SNEGSKA, per germline (reference sequence). There are 11 residues in the CDR3. V was shortened by 5 bases and J by 6 bases, with 8 bases between the two germline ends. The CDR3 nucleotides are TGCAGTGCTCAACTAGTAAACATTCAGTACTTC. It is translated as CSAQLVNIQYF.

The V call is TRBV18, the J call TRBJ1-2, with 9 bases matching TRBD1. V dropped 4 bases and J dropped 4; count of bases not matched to a gene: 4. CDR3 length equals 14 residues. Germline CDR1 is KGHSH and CDR2 is LQKENI. CDR3 sequence (DNA): TGTGCCAGCTCACTAACAGGGGGCGGCTATGGCTACACCTTC. It is translated as CASSLTGGGYGYTF.

V and J are TRBV7-9 and TRBJ1-5; D not resolved. The CDR3 totals 13 residues. The germline V gene encodes CDR1 SEHNR and CDR2 FQNEAQ (reference sequence). Trimming shortened V by 3 bases and J by 2 bases, and 5 bases separated the two germline ends. CDR3 coding DNA: TGTGCCAGCAGCTTTACGGGCAATCAGCCCCAGCATTTT. Translating gives CASSFTGNQPQHF.

This clone turned up a few times. This sequence joins TRBV29-1 and TRBJ1-1, with D tentatively TRBD1 (5 bases). The CDR3 runs 10 residues. Between the trimmed V and J ends, which lost 8 bases and 6 bases, there was a span of 10 bases. Germline V CDR1 and CDR2: SQVTM, ANQGSEA. The DNA for the CDR3 is TGCAGCACGACGGGGGCTGAAGCTTTCTTT. This encodes CSTTGAEAFF.

The chain is built from TRBV25-1 and TRBJ1-1; 7 nucleotides align to TRBD1. The CDR3 loop spans 13 amino acids. Germline loops: CDR1 MGHDK, CDR2 SYGVNS. J was trimmed by 3 bases and V by 8 bases; bases with no gene match: 6. The CDR3 DNA reads TGTGCCAGCGGCATAGACAGGGACACTGAAGCTTTCTTT. Translating gives CASGIDRDTEAFF.

The sample holds one count of this clone. The V and J genes are TRBV2 and TRBJ2-1; 8 bases are a match to TRBD1. Germline V gene data show CDR1 as SNHLY and CDR2 as FYNNEI. This CDR3 has 16 residues. V shed 4 bases, J shed 6 bases, and the junction held 11 bases outside the gene matches. CDR3: CASSGGAGGGSNEQFF. The CDR3 coding sequence is TGTGCCAGCAGTGGAGGGGCAGGGGGCGGTAGCAATGAGCAGTTCTTC.

The chain has TRBV7-7 and TRBJ2-5; D gene uncertain. Trimming took 3 bases from V and 2 from J, leaving 7 bases between them. Germline values: CDR1 SSHAT, CDR2 FNYEAQ (reference sequence). This CDR3 region has 13 residues. The CDR3 DNA is TGTGCCAGCAGCTTCGCAGAGCAAGAGACCCAGTACTTC. It translates to CASSFAEQETQYF.

Here the CDR3 reads CASSLAREQYF. The CDR3 DNA is TGTGCCAGCAGCTTAGCTCGCGAGCAGTACTTC. The chain employs TRBV7-9 and TRBJ2-7, with no clear D. The ends were cut back, 0 bases at V and 6 bases at J, with 3 bases in the middle. The V gene's germline CDR1 is SEHNR and CDR2 FQNEAQ (reference sequence). The CDR3 runs to 11 residues.

The chain uses TRBV30 and TRBJ2-5; weak D call: TRBD2 (6 bases). The CDR3 runs to 12 residues. The ends were cut back, 2 bases at V and 10 bases at J, with 14 bases in the middle. CDR1 is GTSNPN and CDR2 is SVGIG in the germline V gene (reference sequence). The CDR3 loop reads CAWSSVAVVQYF. The CDR3 DNA reads as TGTGCCTGGAGTTCGGTAGCGGTGGTCCAGTACTTC.

The V gene is TRBV20-1, the J gene TRBJ2-7; D is uncertain. Germline-derived CDR1 and CDR2 are DFQATT and SNEGSKA (reference sequence). Trimming took 6 bases from V and 2 from J, leaving 5 bases between them. The CDR3 covers 10 residues. This chain's CDR3 is CSATAYEQYF. The DNA for the CDR3 is TGCAGTGCAACGGCCTACGAGCAGTACTTC.

The rearrangement links TRBV7-2 to TRBJ2-7; the match to TRBD2 covers 8 bases. Germline V gives CDR1 SGHTA, CDR2 FQGNSA. The CDR3 consists of 15 residues. The junction had 12 bases not matched to a gene; V was cut back by 4 bases and J by 7 bases. The CDR3: CASSSRSGGLGEQYF. In DNA form, the CDR3 reads TGTGCCAGCAGCTCCCGAAGCGGGGGCCTCGGGGAGCAGTACTTC.

The CDR3 sequence: CAWYPGRYNTEAFF. DNA of the CDR3: TGTGCCTGGTATCCCGGCAGATATAACACTGAAGCTTTCTTT. The V gene is TRBV30, the J gene TRBJ1-1, with D unresolved. Between the trimmed V and J ends, which lost 5 bases and 2 bases, there was a span of 15 bases. Germline assignment: CDR1 GTSNPN and CDR2 SVGIG (reference sequence). The CDR3 has 14 residues.